Reported below is one TCR beta chain. Antigen specificity is unknown. As to time point: newly diagnosed, previously untreated cHL patient sample. Isolation of CD4+ T cells from thawed PBMCs was performed by magnetic negative selection. Serving as comparison were PBMCs from newly diagnosed, untreated classical Hodgkin lymphoma, which were sequenced alongside the relapsed/refractory trial patients. The sample originates from a study of PD-1 blockade in classical Hodgkin lymphoma. Profiling relied on immunoSEQ multiplex PCR, and the TCRdb table lists in-frame clones only, not all of them. Among 20,000 to 25,000 clones listed, 89% were seen once. Regarding the study as a whole: When set against healthy donors, newly diagnosed patients were reported to show lower baseline TCR diversity. The drivers behind the repertoire differences, possibly disease activity or prior therapy, remain undefined.

The CDR3 consists of 16 residues. The V and J ends lost 4 bases and 11 bases, in that order; junction bases with no gene match: 18. Germline CDR1 reads MNHNY; CDR2 reads SVGAGI (reference sequence). This receptor was taken from a human donor with classical Hodgkin lymphoma. The chain links TRBV6-6 to TRBJ2-3; 7 bases are a match to TRBD2. The sequencing input was CD4+ T cells from blood. The CDR3: CASSFDEGGLRGGQYF. CDR3 in DNA: TGTGCCAGCAGTTTCGATGAGGGAGGGCTACGAGGAGGGCAGTATTTT.